This T cell receptor (beta chain) emerged from a study of T cell responses to AZD1222 COVID-19 vaccine. Overall study: Recipients boosted at about 4 weeks or about 12 weeks are pooled. Notes on the study in general: Vaccination with two AZD1222 doses was followed by a rise in Spike-specific TCR breadth and depth. Repertoire collection took place solely once the T cell response had peaked.

Profiled with immunoSEQ multiplex PCR; TCRdb holds only in-frame clones, not every one. The sample contains approximately 180,000 clones, just under 90% of which appear only once. With regard to this clone: Its antigen is not known.

Deletions cut 2 bases from V and 0 bases from J, with 8 bases between. Germline CDR1 reads WSHSY; CDR2 reads SAAADI. This CDR3 is built from 15 residues. This TCR derives from an adult in good health. The sample consisted of peripheral blood, taken on day 0 of AZD1222 vaccination. The chain uses TRBV10-2 and TRBJ1-5; D ambiguous. DNA of the CDR3: TGCGCCAGCAGTGAGCAGAATTATAGCAATCAGCCCCAGCATTTT. It codes for CASSEQNYSNQPQHF.